This T cell receptor (beta chain) was documented in a study of chronic HIV infection and antiretroviral therapy (dated by TCRdb to between 2014 and 2017). Points on this clonotype: Which antigen it targets is not known. No base-level quality is on record; no much larger clone is a single base apart.

Library preparation was by 5' RACE. The sample was run on an Illumina MiSeq. The public reads were reprocessed in TCRdb via fastp at Q25 and MiXCR, keeping in-frame beta chains. Here each entry gathers all rows of one CDR3 protein and keeps the most common genes and DNA. The sample records 40,000 to 50,000 distinct CDR3 sequences, over 15% of which are singletons. Of the sample, approximately 3% is held by the ten largest clones. The CDR3 covers 12 residues, taking in both the cysteine and the phenylalanine. Kept here is only the CDR3 DNA, which spans 36 bases and is read in frame from base 1. CDR1 and CDR2 are read off the germline V gene (reference sequence) as DFQATT and SNEGSKA. V and J lose 6 bases and 3 bases, and a span of 12 bases separates them.

This sequence originates from an adult who had HIV and had not received antiretroviral therapy, or was an uninfected healthy control (not recorded which). The sequenced material came from peripheral blood. In this chain, TRBV20-1 is recombined with TRBJ2-7, with the D gene too uncertain to name. CDR3 sequence: CSAPGPGYEQYF. The DNA sequence is as follows: TGCAGTGCGCCCGGCCCCGGCTACGAGCAGTACTTC.